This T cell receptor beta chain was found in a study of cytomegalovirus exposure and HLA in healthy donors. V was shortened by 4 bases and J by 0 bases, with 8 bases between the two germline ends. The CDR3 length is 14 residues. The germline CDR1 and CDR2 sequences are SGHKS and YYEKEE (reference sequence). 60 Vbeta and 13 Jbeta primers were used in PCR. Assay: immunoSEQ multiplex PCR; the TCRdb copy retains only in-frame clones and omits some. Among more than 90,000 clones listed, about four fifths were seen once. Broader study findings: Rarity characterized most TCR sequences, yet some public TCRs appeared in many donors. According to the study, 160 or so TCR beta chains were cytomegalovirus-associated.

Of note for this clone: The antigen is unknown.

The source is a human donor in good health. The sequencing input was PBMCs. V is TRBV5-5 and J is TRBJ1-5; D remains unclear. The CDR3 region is CASSRAASNQPQHF. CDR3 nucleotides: TGTGCCAGCAGCCGAGCTGCTAGCAATCAGCCCCAGCATTTT.